This is a list of T cell receptor beta chains from one sample in a study of breast tumors, draining lymph nodes, adjacent tissues. TCRdb passed the multiplex PCR reads through MiXCR, listing each CDR3 protein once. The sample has 200,000 to 300,000 distinct CDR3 sequences, under 35% seen once. Sequenced: axillary lymph node tissue. Receptors were obtained from a female donor with breast cancer. Some clones in this sample may be carry-over from other donors' samples. Each CDR3 is given with its conserved first and last residue. Each record gives: clone size, J gene, D gene, V gene, CDR3 DNA, CDR3 protein. The D gene is left open where the match is weak. Some rows have no size entry. The others give once, few or many, or a class for an expanded clone.

clone size: many
J gene: TRBJ2-2
D gene: .
V gene: TRBV20-1
CDR3 DNA: TGCAGTGCTAGATCACCCGGAATTGCGAACACCGGGGAGCTGTTTTTT
CDR3 protein: CSARSPGIANTGELFF

clone size: few
J gene: TRBJ2-7
D gene: TRBD2
V gene: TRBV30
CDR3 DNA: TGTGCCTGGAGCTGGACTAGCGGGAGTGGTGAGCAGTACTTC
CDR3 protein: CAWSWTSGSGEQYF

clone size: many
J gene: TRBJ2-2
D gene: .
V gene: TRBV5-1
CDR3 DNA: TGCGCCAGCAGCTCCCAACAGGTTAACGGGGAGCTGTTTTTT
CDR3 protein: CASSSQQVNGELFF

clone size: many
J gene: TRBJ2-7
D gene: TRBD2
V gene: TRBV2
CDR3 DNA: TGTGCCAGCAGTGAAGCGGGGTTAGCGGGAATCTACGAGCAGTACTTC
CDR3 protein: CASSEAGLAGIYEQYF

clone size: once
J gene: TRBJ1-3
D gene: .
V gene: TRBV9
CDR3 DNA: TGTGCCAGCAGCGTAGACCCGTACTCTGGAAACCCCACATATTTT
CDR3 protein: CASSVDPYSGNPTYF

clone size: many
J gene: TRBJ1-2
D gene: .
V gene: TRBV7-9
CDR3 DNA: TGTGCCAGCAGCTCCGGTGCTCCGGCTAACTATGGCTACACCTTC
CDR3 protein: CASSSGAPANYGYTF

clone size: many
J gene: TRBJ2-3
D gene: TRBD2
V gene: TRBV4-3
CDR3 DNA: TGCGCCAGCAGCCAAGTTAATACCGGGACTAGGGGCACAGATACGCAGTATTTT
CDR3 protein: CASSQVNTGTRGTDTQYF

clone size: many
J gene: TRBJ1-2
D gene: .
V gene: TRBV7-6
CDR3 DNA: TGTGCCAGCAGCTTAAGAACAGGCGGCGAAGGCTACACCTTC
CDR3 protein: CASSLRTGGEGYTF

clone size: .
J gene: TRBJ2-1
D gene: .
V gene: TRBV28
CDR3 DNA: TGTGCCAGCAGTACCTGGGCAGGTAGTGATGAGCAGTTCTTC
CDR3 protein: CASSTWAGSDEQFF

clone size: .
J gene: TRBJ1-4
D gene: TRBD1
V gene: TRBV28
CDR3 DNA: TGTGCCAGCAGTTTATCAGCCAGGGGGGTTGAAAAACTGTTTTTT
CDR3 protein: CASSLSARGVEKLFF

clone size: .
J gene: TRBJ2-7
D gene: .
V gene: TRBV27
CDR3 DNA: TGTGCCAGCAGTTTCGGTCGGGGGCGCGGGCAGTACTTC
CDR3 protein: CASSFGRGRGQYF

clone size: .
J gene: TRBJ1-2
D gene: .
V gene: TRBV28
CDR3 DNA: TGTGCCAGCAGTTTACTCGCCCGGACATTCGGTGGCTACACCTTC
CDR3 protein: CASSLLARTFGGYTF

clone size: .
J gene: TRBJ1-4
D gene: .
V gene: TRBV5-1
CDR3 DNA: TGCGCCAGCAGCTTGGTAGGACTGTTTTTT
CDR3 protein: CASSLVGLFF

clone size: many
J gene: TRBJ2-5
D gene: .
V gene: TRBV6-2/TRBV6-3
CDR3 DNA: TGTGCCAGCAGTTCCCTACAGGGCCACCAAGAGACCCAGTACTTC
CDR3 protein: CASSSLQGHQETQYF

clone size: many
J gene: TRBJ1-2
D gene: .
V gene: TRBV7-9
CDR3 DNA: TGTGCCAGCAGTCCTTTACCTCCAGGCCTGAGGTCTAACTATGGCTACACCTTC
CDR3 protein: CASSPLPPGLRSNYGYTF

clone size: .
J gene: TRBJ1-2
D gene: .
V gene: TRBV6-5
CDR3 DNA: TGTGCCAGCAGTTCCCACGGACAGTCTAACTATGGCTACACCTTC
CDR3 protein: CASSSHGQSNYGYTF

clone size: .
J gene: TRBJ2-6
D gene: .
V gene: TRBV12-3/TRBV12-4
CDR3 DNA: TGTGCCAGCAGTTTACGGGGATACTCTGGGGCCAACGTCCTGACTTTC
CDR3 protein: CASSLRGYSGANVLTF

clone size: .
J gene: TRBJ2-3
D gene: TRBD2
V gene: TRBV5-1
CDR3 DNA: TGCGCCAGCAGCATAGCGGGGACTAGCGCAAAAGATACGCAGTATTTT
CDR3 protein: CASSIAGTSAKDTQYF

clone size: .
J gene: TRBJ2-5
D gene: TRBD2
V gene: TRBV24-1
CDR3 DNA: TGTGCCACCAGTGACTACCTAGCGGGAGATGGGACCCAGTACTTC
CDR3 protein: CATSDYLAGDGTQYF

clone size: .
J gene: TRBJ2-7
D gene: TRBD2
V gene: TRBV29-1
CDR3 DNA: TGCAGCGTGTCCCTAGCGGGAGGCTCCTACGAGCAGTACTTC
CDR3 protein: CSVSLAGGSYEQYF

clone size: .
J gene: TRBJ1-5
D gene: .
V gene: TRBV12-3/TRBV12-4
CDR3 DNA: TGTGCCAGCAGTTTCAGGCGGGAGGGACAGCCCCAGCATTTT
CDR3 protein: CASSFRREGQPQHF

clone size: few
J gene: TRBJ2-1
D gene: TRBD1
V gene: TRBV29-1
CDR3 DNA: TGCAGCGTTGAAGGGACAGGGTTGAATGAGCAGTTCTTC
CDR3 protein: CSVEGTGLNEQFF

clone size: many
J gene: TRBJ2-1
D gene: TRBD2
V gene: TRBV20-1
CDR3 DNA: TGCAGTGCGAAGGCTAGCGGGAGGCTCCCCTACAATGAGCAGTTCTTC
CDR3 protein: CSAKASGRLPYNEQFF

clone size: many
J gene: TRBJ1-2
D gene: .
V gene: TRBV9
CDR3 DNA: TGTGCCAGCAGCGTAGCCGGGACATGGTCTAGCTATGGCTACACCTTC
CDR3 protein: CASSVAGTWSSYGYTF

clone size: .
J gene: TRBJ2-2
D gene: .
V gene: TRBV10-1
CDR3 DNA: TGCGCCAGCAGTGAGTCTTCTAGAGTGGCCGGGGAGCTGTTTTTT
CDR3 protein: CASSESSRVAGELFF

clone size: once
J gene: TRBJ1-6
D gene: .
V gene: TRBV7-6
CDR3 DNA: TGTGCTAGCAGCTTAAACCGGGGTTTTGTTTCACCCCTCCGCTTT
CDR3 protein: CASSLNRGFVSPLRF

clone size: .
J gene: TRBJ2-1
D gene: .
V gene: TRBV6-5
CDR3 DNA: TGTGCCAGCAGGGGAATGGACGCGTACAATGAGCAGTTCTTC
CDR3 protein: CASRGMDAYNEQFF

clone size: many
J gene: TRBJ2-2
D gene: .
V gene: TRBV7-8
CDR3 DNA: TGTGCCAGCAGCACGGGGACTGCCACCGGGGAGCTGTTTTTT
CDR3 protein: CASSTGTATGELFF

clone size: many
J gene: TRBJ1-2
D gene: .
V gene: TRBV11-2
CDR3 DNA: TGTGCCAGCAGCACGGCACTTCAGGGTTATGGCTACACCTTC
CDR3 protein: CASSTALQGYGYTF